These 13 T cell receptor beta chains came from one sample sequenced in a study of T cells after yellow fever vaccination. TCRdb reprocessed the 5' RACE reads with MiXCR, giving one entry per CDR3 protein. The sample carries 120,000 or so distinct CDR3 sequences, about 16% recorded once. The specimen was CD8+ T cells sorted from PBMCs, collected 5 days after the yellow fever booster vaccination. The origin of the receptors is a man aged 18 to 30 who received the YFV17D yellow fever vaccine.

This sequence joins TRBV27 and TRBJ2-7; 7 nucleotides agree with TRBD1. The CDR3 totals 13 residues. The germline CDR1 and CDR2 sequences are MNHEY and SMNVEV (reference sequence). V shed 7 bases and J 4 bases; nucleotides not matched to a gene: 7. CDR3 in DNA: TGTGCCAGCAAGGCAACAGGGGAGTACGAGCAGTACTTC. Protein product: CASKATGEYEQYF.

The chain links TRBV28 to TRBJ1-1, with TRBD1 as a possible D gene (5 bases). Deletions cut 10 bases from V and 6 bases from J, with 18 bases between. CDR3 length: 13 amino acids. Germline CDR1 is MDHEN and CDR2 is SYDVKM. CDR3 coding DNA: TGTGCCATTCTCCGAGGGCAGGGCGCTGAAGCTTTCTTT. It codes for CAILRGQGAEAFF.

V is TRBV30 and J is TRBJ2-5; 10 bases are shared with TRBD2. Germline CDR1 reads GTSNPN; CDR2 reads SVGIG (reference sequence). Losses at the gene ends were 4 bases for V and 5 bases for J; bases not matched to a gene: 13. This CDR3 has 16 residues. The CDR3 sequence: CAWNGGSGGFGETQYF. The DNA of the CDR3 is TGTGCCTGGAATGGAGGTAGCGGGGGGTTTGGTGAGACCCAGTACTTC. Looking up the rest from reference TRBV30 and TRBJ2-5 gives the full variable domain: SQTIHQWPATLVQPVGSPLSLECTVEGTSNPNLYWYRQAAGRGLQLLFYSVGIGQISSEVPQNLSASRPQDRQFILSSKKLLLSDSGFYLCAWNGGSGGFGETQYFGPGTRLLVL.

This clonotype was detected a few times. This rearrangement joins TRBV27 to TRBJ1-5; perhaps TRBD1 as D (6 bases). The germline V gene has CDR1 MNHEY and CDR2 SMNVEV (reference sequence). CDR3 size: 16 residues. Trimming pared 4 bases from V and 4 bases from J, leaving 17 bases between. CDR3 nucleotides: TGTGCCAGCAGTTCCCTTGTGGGGGCAGGTAATCAGCCCCAGCATTTT. Translation: CASSSLVGAGNQPQHF.

The genes are TRBV2 and TRBJ2-1; D uncertain. The germline V gene encodes CDR1 SNHLY and CDR2 FYNNEI. This CDR3 is built from 15 residues. Trimming left V 4 bases short and J 4 bases short, with 14 bases between. CDR3 sequence (DNA): TGTGCCAGCAGTGTGTGGTCGGGTGATTACAATGAGCAGTTCTTC. This sequence encodes CASSVWSGDYNEQFF.

This rearrangement joins TRBV5-6 to TRBJ2-5, with TRBD1 identical over 8 bases. CDR1 SGHDT and CDR2 YYEEEE come from the germline V gene. The CDR3 length is 14 residues. Losses at the gene ends were 4 bases for V and 5 bases for J; bases not matched to a gene: 7. This CDR3 is CASSTPGTGETQYF. The CDR3 nucleotides read TGTGCCAGCAGCACACCCGGGACAGGCGAGACCCAGTACTTC.

This clonotype was counted only a few times. The rearrangement links TRBV6-2 or TRBV6-3 to TRBJ2-7; TRBD1 might be the D (5 bases). This CDR3 region has 15 residues. The germline V and J ends were trimmed by 6 bases and 3 bases, with 18 bases remaining between them. From germline, CDR1 is MNHEY and CDR2 SVGEGT. CDR3 loop: CASRSGKGPLYEQYV. CDR3 DNA sequence: TGTGCCAGCAGATCTGGAAAGGGGCCCCTCTACGAGCAGTACGTC.

This sequence joins TRBV29-1 and TRBJ2-6; 8 bases are shared with TRBD1. Germline V lookup: CDR1 SQVTM, CDR2 ANQGSEA. This CDR3 spans 16 amino acids. V lost 7 bases, J lost 0 bases, and 8 bases stayed unmatched. DNA for the CDR3: TGCAGCGCCTTGGACAGGGAATACTCTGGGGCCAACGTCCTGACTTTC. Protein: CSALDREYSGANVLTF. The full variable domain, completed using reference TRBV29-1 and TRBJ2-6, is SAVISQKPSRDICQRGTSLTIQCQVDSQVTMMFWYRQQPGQSLTLIATANQGSEATYESGFVIDKFPISRPNLTFSTLTVSNMSPEDSSIYLCSALDREYSGANVLTFGAGSRLTVL.

This chain joins TRBV6-2 or TRBV6-3 and TRBJ2-6; D is unresolved. Germline assignment: CDR1 MNHEY and CDR2 SVGEGT. Trimming stripped 8 bases from V and 0 bases from J, with 11 bases between. CDR3 size: 15 residues. The CDR3 region has the DNA TGTGCCAGCGGCCAAGCCTTCTCTGGGGCCAACGTCCTGACTTTC. Translated, it gives CASGQAFSGANVLTF.

This clonotype was recorded at least ten times. In DNA form, the CDR3 reads TGTGCCAGCAGCGTGGTGGGGGGAGATACGCAGTATTTT. This codes for CASSVVGGDTQYF. This chain joins TRBV7-3 and TRBJ2-3; D is possibly TRBD2 (6 bases). Germline V gene sequence: CDR1 SGHTA, CDR2 FQGTGA. Deletions cut 5 bases from V and 5 bases from J, with 11 bases between. The CDR3 extends over 13 amino acids.

CDR3 region: CASSLPSRVFEAFF. In nucleotides, the CDR3 is TGTGCCAGCAGCTTACCCAGCAGGGTCTTTGAAGCTTTCTTT. V usage is TRBV7-9 and J usage is TRBJ1-1; tentatively, D is TRBD1 (5 bases). The CDR3 runs 14 residues. Germline CDR1 reads SEHNR; CDR2 reads FQNEAQ (reference sequence). The V and J ends lost 2 bases and 7 bases respectively, with 14 bases between them. The variable domain in full, completed from reference TRBV7-9 and TRBJ1-1, reads DTGVSQNPRHKITKRGQNVTFRCDPISEHNRLYWYRQTLGQGPEFLTYFQNEAQLEKSRLLSDRFSAERPKGSFSTLEIQRTEQGDSAMYLCASSLPSRVFEAFFGQGTRLTVV.

This clonotype was observed a handful of times. This chain links TRBV6-2 or TRBV6-3 with TRBJ1-1; D perhaps matches TRBD1 (5 bases). The germline V gene encodes CDR1 MNHEY and CDR2 SVGEGT. The V and J ends lost 2 bases and 4 bases respectively, with 17 bases between them. This CDR3 comprises 16 residues. CDR3 loop: CASSYKRTERGTEAFF. Written as DNA, the CDR3 is TGTGCCAGCAGTTACAAAAGGACGGAGAGGGGCACTGAAGCTTTCTTT.

The genes are TRBV4-1 and TRBJ2-1; 12 bases agree with TRBD2. The germline CDR1 and CDR2 sequences are MGHRA and YSYEKL. V was pared by 4 bases and J by 9 bases, with 25 bases of the junction left unmatched. This CDR3 is 21 amino acids long. This chain's CDR3 is CASSLRSPDRLAGEATAEQFF. The CDR3 DNA reads TGCGCCAGCAGCCTAAGATCACCCGACCGACTAGCGGGGGAAGCCACTGCTGAGCAGTTCTTC.